The 13 T cell receptor beta chains listed next were all sequenced from one sample in a study of T cells in women clearing cervical HPV infection. Profiling relied on immunoSEQ multiplex PCR, and the TCRdb table lists in-frame clones only, not all of them. In all, the sample yields about 25,000 clones. Sequenced material: blood buffy coat. These receptors originate from a woman aged 18-69 years with a cervical HPV16 infection that either progressed to CIN3+ or cleared (not recorded which).

Worth noting for this clone: Read sequence stops 3 residues before the CDR3 end, and the germline J gene provides the missing end. The rearrangement joins TRBV5-6 to TRBJ2-7; D remains ambiguous. CDR3 size: 12 residues. Germline loops: CDR1 SGHDT, CDR2 YYEEEE. V was pared by 5 bases and J by 6 bases, with 12 bases between. This CDR3 reads CASSFQEAEQYF. The sequenced part of the CDR3 DNA is TGTGCCAGCAGTTTCCAGGAAGCCGAG.

This clone ranks as medium-sized in terms of frequency. The sequence runs out 3 residues before the end of the CDR3; the remainder is reconstructed from the germline J gene. This sequence joins TRBV6-1 and TRBJ2-3; unclear D gene. This CDR3 has 14 amino acids. Germline CDR1 MNHNS, CDR2 SASEGT. V lost 4 bases to trimming and J lost 1 base, with 9 bases between them. The CDR3 sequence is CASSGHPGTDTQYF. The part of the CDR3 DNA that was read is TGTGCCAGCAGTGGACACCCGGGCACAGATACG.

Details on this clone: The missing CDR3 end, 3 residues past where the read stops, is filled in from the germline J gene. The V and J genes are TRBV19 and TRBJ1-1, with D maybe TRBD1 (6 bases). The CDR3 contains 17 residues. The germline V gene encodes CDR1 LNHDA and CDR2 SQIVND (reference sequence). The V and J ends lost 6 bases and 1 base respectively, with 21 bases between them. This CDR3 is CASSPKAGGLSNTEAFF. The part of the CDR3 DNA that was read is TGTGCCAGTAGCCCGAAAGCCGGGGGGCTGTCGAACACTGAA.

Comments on this clone: The missing CDR3 end, 3 residues past where the read stops, is filled in from the germline J gene. V and J are TRBV7-2 and TRBJ1-2, with 7 bases identical to TRBD1. The ends lost 2 bases at V and 6 bases at J; junction bases unmatched: 9. This CDR3 comprises 15 residues. CDR1 is SGHTA and CDR2 is FQGNSA in the germline V gene. The part of the CDR3 DNA that was read is TGTGCCAGCAGCTTACTGACAGGGTCGTTGGATGGC. It is translated as CASSLLTGSLDG. The CDR3 reads in full as CASSLLTGSLDGYTF. Using reference TRBV7-2 and TRBJ1-2 for the parts outside the CDR3, the full variable domain is GAGVSQSPSNKVTEKGKDVELRCDPISGHTALYWYRQSLGQGLEFLIYFQGNSAPDKSGLPSDRFSAERTGGSVSTLTIQRTQQEDSAVYLCASSLLTGSLDGYTFGSGTRLTVV.

A remark on this clone: The read falls 3 residues short of the CDR3 end, and the missing part is taken from the germline J gene. The rearrangement uses TRBV6-2 or TRBV6-3 and TRBJ2-1, with D perhaps TRBD2 (5 bases). Germline CDR1 reads MNHEY; CDR2 reads SVGEGT. V lost 5 bases, J lost 6 bases, and 11 bases lay in between. The CDR3 totals 13 residues. The part of the CDR3 DNA that was read is TGTGCCAGCAGTACTAGGACTTTCAATGAG. Amino acids: CASSTRTFNE. The whole CDR3 protein is CASSTRTFNEQFF.

The covered CDR3 bases are TGCGCCAGCAGCTTGAATTCGGACGAG. This codes for CASSLNSDE. The entire CDR3 protein is CASSLNSDEQYF. The chain uses TRBV5-1 and TRBJ2-7; no clear D. The sequence runs out 3 residues before the end of the CDR3; the remainder is reconstructed from the germline J gene. CDR3 size: 12 residues. The germline V gene has CDR1 SGHRS and CDR2 YFSETQ. V was shortened by 1 base and J by 5 bases, with 7 bases between the two germline ends.

In regard to this clone: The read halts 3 residues ahead of the CDR3 end, with the missing end drawn from the germline J gene. The V call is TRBV7-2, the J call TRBJ1-2; D gene ambiguous. This CDR3 region has 15 residues. The germline gives CDR1 SGHTA, CDR2 FQGNSA. The DNA read from the CDR3 is TGTGCCAGCAGCTTAGCGCGGCGTCAGACTAATGAC. It yields the protein CASSLARRQTND. The CDR3 in its entirety is CASSLARRQTNDYTF.

As regards this clone: The read is 3 residues too short to cover the CDR3 end, so that end is filled in from the germline J gene. This chain links TRBV27 with TRBJ2-3; no reliable D call. The CDR3 is made up of 15 amino acids. Germline CDR1 is MNHEY and CDR2 is SMNVEV (reference sequence). Trimming pared 6 bases from V and 0 bases from J, leaving 13 bases between. The CDR3 bases that were read are TGTGCCAGCAGCCCCGGCGGATATAGCACAGATACG. It specifies CASSPGGYSTDT. The full CDR3 reads CASSPGGYSTDTQYF.

Comment on this clone: From the germline J gene comes the end of the CDR3, since the read stops 3 residues before it. This chain links TRBV2 with TRBJ1-5; TRBD1 matches 7 bases. The CDR3 length is 12 residues. CDR1 is SNHLY, CDR2 FYNNEI, per germline. V shed 7 bases and J 5 bases; nucleotides not matched to a gene: 2. The DNA read from the CDR3 is TGTGCCAGCAACACAGGGGATCAGCCC. Protein sequence: CASNTGDQP. In full, the CDR3 reads CASNTGDQPQHF.

This clone is identified as medium-sized from frequency. The CDR3 here is CASSPRKGKGSPLHF. The part of the CDR3 DNA that was read is TGTGCCAGTAGTCCCCGGAAGGGGAAGGGTTCACCC. The gene calls are TRBV19 and TRBJ1-6; the D gene is possibly TRBD1 (5 bases). Read sequence stops 3 residues before the CDR3 end, and the germline J gene provides the missing end. V gave up 5 bases and J gave up 9 bases, with 17 bases separating them. CDR3 length: 15 amino acids. CDR1 LNHDA and CDR2 SQIVND come from the germline V gene (reference sequence).

Comment on this clone: The missing CDR3 end, 3 residues past where the read stops, is filled in from the germline J gene. The V call is TRBV20-1, the J call TRBJ2-2, with D possibly being TRBD2 (6 bases). Germline assignment: CDR1 DFQATT and CDR2 SNEGSKA (reference sequence). V shed 7 bases and J shed 3 bases, with 12 bases lying between them. The CDR3 runs 13 residues. The sequenced part of the CDR3 DNA is TGCAGTGTTGGCGGGGCGGACACCGGGGAG. Encoded protein: CSVGGADTGE. The whole CDR3 region reads CSVGGADTGELFF.

With regard to this clone: Read data end 3 residues before the CDR3 end; the end is taken from the germline J gene. The J gene is TRBJ1-2, the V gene TRBV7-2; the D gene is possibly TRBD1 (6 bases). The CDR3 length is 13 residues. Germline CDR1 and CDR2: SGHTA and FQGNSA. CDR3 sequence: CASSFGGYNDYTF. The CDR3 DNA, read in part, is TGTGCCAGCAGCTTTGGGGGCTACAATGAC.

As concerns this clone: The sequence runs out 3 residues before the end of the CDR3; the remainder is reconstructed from the germline J gene. Other DNA sequences in the same sample also yield this CDR3. V is TRBV20-1 and J is TRBJ2-7, with 7 bases identical to TRBD1. The CDR3 spans 13 residues. In germline, CDR1 is DFQATT, CDR2 SNEGSKA (reference sequence). Trimming removed 6 bases from V and 4 bases from J; junction bases left unmatched: 9. CDR3 residues: CSALLTGVYEQYF. The CDR3 DNA, read in part, is TGCAGTGCCCTCCTCACAGGGGTGTACGAG.